These T cell receptor beta chains were read from a single sample in a study of Graves' ophthalmopathy and Graves' hyperthyroidism. MiXCR, applied by TCRdb to the multiplex PCR reads, yields one record per CDR3 protein. The table shows fewer than 600,000 distinct CDR3 sequences, with roughly an eighth occurring only once. Sequencing was carried out using blood. Receptors were obtained from a woman in her thirties with Graves' ophthalmopathy. The CDR3 runs from the conserved cysteine through the conserved F or W. The D gene is left open where the match is weak. The listing skips clone size in some rows; elsewhere it reads once, few, many or a size class.

D	size	length	J	V	DNA	CDR3
.	many	9	TRBJ2-7	TRBV12-3/TRBV12-4	TGTGCCAGCGGGCCCGAGCAGTACTTC	CASGPEQYF
.	.	14	TRBJ2-5	TRBV6-5	TGTGCCAGCAGTTACAATCGGGTTCACGGAGGCCAGTACTTC	CASSYNRVHGGQYF
.	many	14	TRBJ1-2	TRBV5-6	TGTGCCAGCAGCACCGGAACAACTTACTATGGCTACACCTTC	CASSTGTTYYGYTF
.	many	15	TRBJ1-5	TRBV28	TGTGCCAGCAGTTTTGTCGGGGACACAAATCAGCCCCAGCATTTT	CASSFVGDTNQPQHF
.	few	14	TRBJ2-5	TRBV12-3/TRBV12-4	TGTGCCAGCCGGTACGGCAGGAAACAAGAGACCCAGTACTTC	CASRYGRKQETQYF
TRBD2	many	19	TRBJ2-5	TRBV11-2	TGTGCCAGCAGCTTAGAGTTGGGACTAGCGGGGGGGCAGCGGGAGACCCAGTACTTC	CASSLELGLAGGQRETQYF
TRBD1	many	13	TRBJ1-2	TRBV7-8	TGTGCCAGCAGCCAAGGGACAGGGGGTGGCTACACCTTC	CASSQGTGGGYTF
.	many	13	TRBJ1-2	TRBV30	TGTGCCTGGAGTGTAGGACTGCTAGGAGGCTACACCTTC	CAWSVGLLGGYTF
.	many	11	TRBJ2-7	TRBV20-1	TGCAGTGCCCCGAGAGGCTACGAGCAGTACTTC	CSAPRGYEQYF
.	many	13	TRBJ1-1	TRBV5-1	TGCGCCAGCAGCACCACAGAGAACACTGAAGCTTTCTTT	CASSTTENTEAFF
.	.	14	TRBJ2-3	TRBV6-4	TGTGCCAGCAGTGACAAAGGCAGCACAGATACGCAGTATTTT	CASSDKGSTDTQYF
.	many	13	TRBJ1-1	TRBV29-1	TGCAGCGTTGAAGGACAATCAAACACTGAAGCTTTCTTT	CSVEGQSNTEAFF
TRBD1	many	15	TRBJ2-7	TRBV5-1	TGCGCCAGCAGCTTGGTACCGGGACAGGGATACGAGCAGTACTTC	CASSLVPGQGYEQYF
.	many	15	TRBJ2-6	TRBV6-1	TGTGCCAGCAGTGAAGGTGGTACTGGGGCCAACGTCCTGACTTTC	CASSEGGTGANVLTF
.	.	12	TRBJ2-7	TRBV6-4	TGTGCCAGCATAAGGGGAATCTACGAGCAGTACTTC	CASIRGIYEQYF
.	many	14	TRBJ1-1	TRBV27	TGTGCCAGCAGTTTGCAGGGGCGCAAAACTGAAGCTTTCTTT	CASSLQGRKTEAFF
.	many	14	TRBJ1-2	TRBV6-5	TGTGCCACCAAGCAGCGTCGACCCGGAGCCGGCTACACCTTC	CATKQRRPGAGYTF
.	many	13	TRBJ2-5	TRBV6-1	TGTGCCAGCAGTGCCGGGATCGAAGAGACCCAGTACTTC	CASSAGIEETQYF
TRBD1	many	15	TRBJ1-2	TRBV6-1	TGTGCCAGCAGCCAAGGGGACAGCGTCGTCTATGGCTACACCTTC	CASSQGDSVVYGYTF
.	many	14	TRBJ2-7	TRBV27	TGTGCCAGCAGTTTCGGGGGGCCCCACTACGAGCAGTACTTC	CASSFGGPHYEQYF
.	many	15	TRBJ1-5	TRBV28	TGTGCCAGCAGTTTTTACAAGAATAGCAATCAGCCCCAGCATTTT	CASSFYKNSNQPQHF
.	many	16	TRBJ1-2	TRBV11-2	TGTGCCAGCAGCTTATTCGCTCTGGGGATCATGGGAGGCTACACCTTC	CASSLFALGIMGGYTF
.	many	15	TRBJ2-5	TRBV15	TGTGCCACCAGCGGGGGTTATGGCGAAGGGGAGACCCAGTACTTC	CATSGGYGEGETQYF
.	many	11	TRBJ1-2	TRBV28	TGTGCCAGCAGTTCCCTGAATGGCTACACCTTC	CASSSLNGYTF
TRBD1	many	16	TRBJ1-6	TRBV12-5	TGTGCTAGTGGTTTGGTAACAGGGGGTGGTAATTCACCCCTCCACTTT	CASGLVTGGGNSPLHF
.	many	13	TRBJ1-1	TRBV5-1	TGCGCCTCGAGGGGCAGGGCGGACACTGAAGCTTTCTTT	CASRGRADTEAFF
.	few	14	TRBJ1-6	TRBV20-1	TGCAGTGCTAGTATCGGGACCTATAATTCACCCCTCCACTTT	CSASIGTYNSPLHF
.	many	13	TRBJ1-1	TRBV20-1	TGCAGTACAACTTACCGAGACGGCACTGAAGCTTTCTTT	CSTTYRDGTEAFF
.	many	14	TRBJ1-1	TRBV14	TGTGCCAGCAGCCAGGTCTGGGGGGGCACTGAAGCTTTCTTT	CASSQVWGGTEAFF
TRBD1	.	17	TRBJ1-5	TRBV6-2/TRBV6-3	TGTGCCAGCAGTTCCTATTTCGACAGGGAAGGCAATCAGCCCCAGCATTTT	CASSSYFDREGNQPQHF
.	many	14	TRBJ1-5	TRBV6-5	TGTGCCAGCAGTACTTTTGGGGGTGGTCAGCCCCAGCATTTT	CASSTFGGGQPQHF
.	many	15	TRBJ2-7	TRBV28	TGTGCCAGCAGTGACCCGGGCCCCAGACCCTACGAGCAGTACTTC	CASSDPGPRPYEQYF
TRBD1	many	15	TRBJ2-5	TRBV29-1	TGCAGCGTTGAGGGGGACAGGGAAACACAAGAGACCCAGTACTTC	CSVEGDRETQETQYF
TRBD2	.	16	TRBJ2-3	TRBV10-3	TGTGCCATCGGGACTAGCGGGAGGGCTAAGGTTTATACGCAGTATTTT	CAIGTSGRAKVYTQYF
.	many	15	TRBJ2-7	TRBV19	TGTGCCAGTAGTACGGGACGGATCACCTCCTACGAGCAGTACTTC	CASSTGRITSYEQYF
.	many	12	TRBJ1-1	TRBV30	TGTGCCTGGACTCTTCTTGCCACTGAAGCTTTCTTT	CAWTLLATEAFF
.	many	14	TRBJ1-5	TRBV6-5	TGTGCCAGCAGTTCCACTACAACTAATCAGCCCCAGCATTTT	CASSSTTTNQPQHF
TRBD1	many	13	TRBJ1-2	TRBV24-1	TGTGCCACCACTCCGGGACAGGGGAGCGGCTACACCTTC	CATTPGQGSGYTF
.	.	13	TRBJ1-1	TRBV20-1	TGCAGTGCTTGGGGGCTGGGGAACACTGAAGCTTTCTTT	CSAWGLGNTEAFF
.	few	12	TRBJ2-4	TRBV29-1	TGCAGCGTTGAAGTGGGGGGGGCTACTCAGTACTTC	CSVEVGGATQYF
TRBD2	many	14	TRBJ2-5	TRBV7-7	TGTGCTAGCAGCTTACGGCTAGCGGAAGAGACCCAGTACTTC	CASSLRLAEETQYF
.	many	11	TRBJ1-1	TRBV29-1	TGCAGCGTTGAAACGATGAATGAAGCTTTCTTT	CSVETMNEAFF
TRBD2	many	15	TRBJ2-7	TRBV2	TGTGCCAGCAGGTACGGGACTAGCGAGGACGGCGAGCAGTACTTC	CASRYGTSEDGEQYF
.	many	16	TRBJ2-7	TRBV9	TGTGCCAGCAGCGTGCGGGATAGCTCCCTCCTTGCCGAGCAGTACTTC	CASSVRDSSLLAEQYF
.	many	13	TRBJ1-1	TRBV2	TGTGCCGGTCATCAGGAACCGAACACTGAAGCTTTCTTT	CAGHQEPNTEAFF
TRBD1	many	15	TRBJ2-5	TRBV12-3/TRBV12-4	TGTGCCAGCAGTCCCGACAGGGGCCACCAAGAGACCCAGTACTTC	CASSPDRGHQETQYF
TRBD1	many	15	TRBJ2-7	TRBV28	TGTGCCAGCAGTTATCCGGGACAGGGCCCCTACGAGCAGTACTTC	CASSYPGQGPYEQYF